This T cell receptor beta chain stems from a study of T cell responses to AZD1222 COVID-19 vaccine. Study-wide findings and caveats: Vaccine-related CD4 TCRs covered spike, predominating at 160-218 and 743-854. There were mostly white British donors and more females than males, and clonal diversity was possibly underestimated.

Measured with immunoSEQ multiplex PCR; TCRdb has only the in-frame clones, and not every one. The sample lists more than 85,000 clones, 81% occurring once. About this clone itself: Its antigen remains unknown.

The sequence derives from an adult in good health. Sequenced material: peripheral blood, taken on day 0 of AZD1222 vaccination.

CDR3 protein: CASSIKGTGDLQSPYEQYF. CDR3 nucleotides: TGTGCCAGTAGTATAAAAGGGACAGGGGACCTTCAAAGCCCCTACGAGCAGTACTTC. V is TRBV19 and J is TRBJ2-7; TRBD1 matches 10 bases. CDR1 is LNHDA and CDR2 is SQIVND in the germline V gene (reference sequence). This CDR3 contains 19 residues. After removal of 2 bases from V and 2 bases from J, the junction contained 15 bases not matched to a gene. Full variable domain (remainder filled in from reference TRBV19 and TRBJ2-7): DGGITQSPKYLFRKEGQNVTLSCEQNLNHDAMYWYRQDPGQGLRLIYYSQIVNDFQKGDIAEGYSVSREKKESFPLTVTSAQKNPTAFYLCASSIKGTGDLQSPYEQYFGPGTRLTVT.